These 26 T cell receptor beta chains came from one sample sequenced in a study of blood T cell repertoires in COVID-19. Method: immunoSEQ multiplex PCR; TCRdb's copy keeps in-frame clones and lacks some. Of more than 150,000 clones listed, 90% are singletons. The sequencing input was peripheral blood. All receptors derive from a man between 50 and 59 years old with acute or convalescent COVID-19.

This rearrangement joins TRBV6-5 to TRBJ1-4; D is perhaps TRBD1 (6 bases). Germline loops: CDR1 MNHEY, CDR2 SVGAGI. Trimming took off 6 bases at V and 8 bases at J, with 16 bases between the two ends. This CDR3 spans 14 amino acids. CDR3 in amino acids: CASRGGGQVEKLFF. The CDR3 DNA reads TGTGCCAGCAGAGGGGGGGGGCAGGTCGAAAAACTGTTTTTT.

The chain is built from TRBV24-1 and TRBJ2-5; 7 nucleotides agree with TRBD1. Germline values: CDR1 KGHDR, CDR2 SFDVKD. The V and J ends lost 4 bases and 4 bases, in that order; junction bases with no gene match: 5. This CDR3 is 14 amino acids long. The CDR3 sequence: CATSEPGQRETQYF. In nucleotides, the CDR3 is TGTGCCACCAGTGAACCGGGACAGAGAGAGACCCAGTACTTC.

The chain uses TRBV11-2 and TRBJ2-1; 8 nucleotides agree with TRBD1. CDR3 size: 15 residues. V dropped 2 bases and J dropped 6; count of bases not matched to a gene: 6. Germline CDR1 is SGHAT and CDR2 is FQNNGV. The CDR3 nucleotides are TGTGCCAGCAGCTTATTCGACAGGGGCGCCAATGAGCAGTTCTTC. Translation: CASSLFDRGANEQFF.

The V gene is TRBV30, the J gene TRBJ1-2; D is undetermined. CDR3 size: 14 residues. V gave up 4 bases and J gave up 0 bases, with 12 bases separating them. Germline values: CDR1 GTSNPN, CDR2 SVGIG (reference sequence). As DNA, the CDR3 is TGTGCCTGGATTTCGGGTTTAACTAACTATGGCTACACCTTC. Its translation is CAWISGLTNYGYTF.

The chain couples TRBV10-3 to TRBJ2-7, with D hard to call. The ends were cut back, 9 bases at V and 6 bases at J, with 15 bases in the middle. Germline CDR1 ENHRY, CDR2 SYGVKD. There are 12 residues in the CDR3. The CDR3 protein is CAMALELGEQYF. As DNA, the CDR3 is TGTGCCATGGCGCTGGAGCTGGGCGAGCAGTACTTC.

This clone has only a few counts. The chain recombines TRBV30 with TRBJ2-7, with D tentatively TRBD2 (5 bases). CDR3 length equals 14 residues. Trimming stripped 0 bases from V and 0 bases from J, with 9 bases between. Per germline, CDR1 GTSNPN and CDR2 SVGIG (reference sequence). CDR3 bases: TGTGCCTGGAGTGTAATTGGGAGCTCCTACGAGCAGTACTTC. It codes for CAWSVIGSSYEQYF.

The chain is built from TRBV27 and TRBJ2-2; a weak D match, TRBD2 (5 bases). CDR3 length: 16 residues. Germline V gives CDR1 MNHEY, CDR2 SMNVEV (reference sequence). The ends were cut back, 3 bases at V and 0 bases at J, with 11 bases in the middle. The CDR3 sequence: CASSLVGATNTGELFF. CDR3 coding DNA: TGTGCCAGCAGTTTGGTGGGAGCAACGAACACCGGGGAGCTGTTTTTT.

About this clone: The germline gene is not matched at one end of the junction; a read error may be the cause. V gene TRBV7-9 combines with J gene TRBJ1-6; the match to TRBD1 covers 9 bases. This CDR3 region has 14 residues. The germline CDR1 and CDR2 sequences are SEHNR and FQNEAQ (reference sequence). The CDR3 is CASSLDRGNSPLHF. CDR3 bases: TGTGCCAGCAGTTTAGACAGGGGGAATTCACCCCTCCACTTT. The full variable domain, its missing parts supplied by reference TRBV7-9 and TRBJ1-6, is DTGVSQNPRHKITKRGQNVTFRCDPISEHNRLYWYRQTLGQGPEFLTYFQNEAQLEKSRLLSDRFSAERPKGSFSTLEIQRTEQGDSAMYLCASSLDRGNSPLHFGNGTRLTVT.

This clone appeared a single time. V usage is TRBV6-5 and J usage is TRBJ1-5; 7 bases match TRBD1. The CDR3 is 12 residues long. Germline V CDR1 and CDR2: MNHEY, SVGAGI. Trimming at V came to 5 bases and at J to 6 bases, leaving 1 base not matched to a gene. CDR3 amino acids: CASSQGGQPQHF. CDR3 DNA sequence: TGTGCCAGCAGTCAGGGGGGTCAGCCCCAGCATTTT.

The chain is built from TRBV10-3 and TRBJ1-4, with 12 positions matching TRBD1. The CDR3 has 14 amino acids. Losses at the gene ends were 6 bases for V and 7 bases for J; bases not matched to a gene: 3. Per the germline V gene, CDR1 is ENHRY and CDR2 is SYGVKD. The CDR3 DNA sequence: TGTGCCATCAGGGAGGGACAGGGGGCTGAAAAACTGTTTTTT. It yields the protein CAIREGQGAEKLFF.

CDR3: CASSLTGTGFYEQYF. The CDR3 nucleotides are TGTGCCAGCAGCTTAACCGGGACAGGTTTCTACGAGCAGTACTTC. This chain connects TRBV7-2 to TRBJ2-7; TRBD1 matches 8 bases. V was clipped by 2 bases and J by 3 bases; unmatched bases: 6. This CDR3 has 15 residues. Per germline, CDR1 SGHTA and CDR2 FQGNSA.

The rearrangement uses TRBV7-9 and TRBJ2-3; D is possibly TRBD2 (6 bases). This CDR3 spans 14 amino acids. Germline V gene sequence: CDR1 SEHNR, CDR2 FQNEAQ (reference sequence). V lost 1 base, J lost 4 bases, and 9 bases lay in between. As DNA, the CDR3 is TGTGCCAGCAGCTTAGTCGGGAGTGCAGATACGCAGTATTTT. Translated, it gives CASSLVGSADTQYF.

V usage is TRBV7-9 and J usage is TRBJ1-2; 10 bases line up with TRBD1. Germline trimming cut 5 bases from V and 4 bases from J; bases unmatched to any gene: 7. Germline V gene lookup returns CDR1 SEHNR and CDR2 FQNEAQ (reference sequence). The length of the CDR3 is 15 residues. The CDR3 nucleotides are TGTGCCAGCAGCAGCCCGACAGGGGGCGTCTATGGCTACACCTTC. Translation: CASSSPTGGVYGYTF.

The V call is TRBV14, the J call TRBJ2-2, with D maybe TRBD1 (5 bases). Trimming pared 4 bases from V and 4 bases from J, leaving 16 bases between. The CDR3 covers 16 residues. CDR1 and CDR2 (germline): SGHDN, FVKESK. Here the CDR3 reads CASSPRLGRPTGELFF. The CDR3 DNA reads TGTGCCAGCAGCCCTAGGTTGGGGCGACCCACCGGGGAGCTGTTTTTT.

V and J are TRBV27 and TRBJ2-1; the match to TRBD2 covers 12 bases. The CDR3 sequence is 14 residues long. Germline V gene lookup returns CDR1 MNHEY and CDR2 SMNVEV (reference sequence). V trimming: 8 bases; J trimming: 4 bases; junction bases outside the gene matches: 3. As DNA, the CDR3 is TGTGCCAGCCATGGACTAGCGGGGTACAATGAGCAGTTCTTC. This sequence encodes CASHGLAGYNEQFF.

V usage is TRBV5-1 and J usage is TRBJ2-3; 8 nucleotides align to TRBD2. This CDR3 contains 15 residues. Germline lookup yields CDR1 SGHRS and CDR2 YFSETQ. Germline trimming cut 4 bases from V and 3 bases from J; bases unmatched to any gene: 7. The CDR3 DNA reads as TGCGCCAGCAGCCCCAACGGGGGGGTTACAGATACGCAGTATTTT. Encoded protein: CASSPNGGVTDTQYF.

The rearrangement joins TRBV24-1 to TRBJ1-5; the D gene is possibly TRBD1 (6 bases). V was pared by 4 bases and J by 7 bases, with 13 bases between. The CDR3 spans 14 residues. CDR1 is KGHDR and CDR2 is SFDVKD in the germline V gene. The CDR3 region has the DNA TGTGCCACCAGTGACTCACGACAGGTCCAGCCCCAGCATTTT. Translated: CATSDSRQVQPQHF.

The rearrangement joins TRBV4-1 to TRBJ2-6; TRBD2 agrees at 12 bases. The V and J ends lost 1 base and 0 bases, in that order; junction bases with no gene match: 4. The germline V gene encodes CDR1 MGHRA and CDR2 YSYEKL. This CDR3 region has 19 residues. The CDR3 region has the DNA TGCGCCAGCAGCCAAGTATTACTAGCGGGAGGCTCTGGGGCCAACGTCCTGACTTTC. Translation: CASSQVLLAGGSGANVLTF.

The J gene is TRBJ1-1, the V gene TRBV30; TRBD1 aligns across 10 bases. Germline V gene lookup returns CDR1 GTSNPN and CDR2 SVGIG (reference sequence). This CDR3 contains 15 residues. J was trimmed by 4 bases and V by 4 bases; bases with no gene match: 9. The CDR3 nucleotides are TGTGCCTGGATCACCCGGGACAGGGGATTCACTGAAGCTTTCTTT. Its protein product is CAWITRDRGFTEAFF. The full variable domain, completed using reference TRBV30 and TRBJ1-1, is SQTIHQWPATLVQPVGSPLSLECTVEGTSNPNLYWYRQAAGRGLQLLFYSVGIGQISSEVPQNLSASRPQDRQFILSSKKLLLSDSGFYLCAWITRDRGFTEAFFGQGTRLTVV.

The V and J genes are TRBV23-1 and TRBJ2-7, with D perhaps TRBD1 (6 bases). TRBV23-1 is an ORF, and what it does is uncertain. This CDR3 contains 13 residues. The V end was cut by 4 bases, the J end by 1 base, with 8 bases between. Here the CDR3 DNA reads TGCGCCAGCAGTCCTGGACAGTCCTACGAGCAGTACGTC. Its protein product is CASSPGQSYEQYV.

V usage is TRBV7-2 and J usage is TRBJ1-5, with D possibly matching TRBD1 (6 bases). CDR1 is SGHTA and CDR2 is FQGNSA in the germline V gene. CDR3 length: 15 residues. Deletions cut 5 bases from V and 4 bases from J, with 15 bases between. The CDR3 region has the DNA TGTGCCAGCAGCAGAACCGGGACACCGAATCAGCCCCAGCATTTT. It is translated as CASSRTGTPNQPQHF.

The chain uses TRBV5-8 and TRBJ1-5; weak D call: TRBD1 (6 bases). Trimming cost V 0 bases and J 3 bases, with 13 bases left between them. CDR1 and CDR2 from the germline V gene are SGHTS and YDEGEE. The CDR3 totals 16 residues. Here the CDR3 reads CASSLGQVLLNQPQHF. CDR3 sequence (DNA): TGTGCCAGCAGCTTGGGACAGGTGCTACTCAATCAGCCCCAGCATTTT.

This clone occurred a few times. The chain is built from TRBV4-3 and TRBJ1-2; 8 nucleotides align to TRBD1. The CDR3 extends over 15 amino acids. Trimming at V came to 5 bases and at J to 1 base, leaving 6 bases not matched to a gene. Germline V gene sequence: CDR1 LGHNA, CDR2 YSLEER. The CDR3 is CASSLGTGLNYGYTF. CDR3 nucleotide sequence: TGCGCCAGCAGCTTAGGGACAGGACTTAACTATGGCTACACCTTC.

The chain couples TRBV6-2 or TRBV6-3 to TRBJ2-7; D is uncertain. V was clipped by 0 bases and J by 6 bases, with 9 bases between them. CDR1 and CDR2 (germline): MNHEY, SVGEGT. The CDR3 loop spans 13 amino acids. The CDR3 loop reads CASSYSSSVEQYV. DNA of the CDR3: TGTGCCAGCAGTTACTCCTCTTCGGTCGAGCAGTACGTC.

The chain uses TRBV7-8 and TRBJ2-7; TRBD2 agrees at 12 bases. Trimming at V came to 3 bases and at J to 2 bases, leaving 2 bases not matched to a gene. Per the germline V gene, CDR1 is SGHVS and CDR2 is FQNEAQ. The CDR3 extends over 15 amino acids. CDR3 protein: CASSLSSGRAYEQYF. The CDR3 coding sequence is TGTGCCAGCAGCTTGTCTAGCGGGAGGGCCTACGAGCAGTACTTC.

The chain links TRBV6-6 to TRBJ2-2; TRBD1 might be the D (5 bases). The germline CDR1 and CDR2 sequences are MNHNY and SVGAGI (reference sequence). Trimming took 4 bases from V and 7 from J, leaving 13 bases between them. This CDR3 contains 14 residues. As DNA, the CDR3 is TGTGCCAGCAGTTGGTTGGGGCTGCTCGGGGAGCTGTTTTTT. Protein sequence: CASSWLGLLGELFF.